Each of the 7 T cell receptor beta chains below was sequenced from the same sample in a study of identical twins. In TCRdb, the 5' RACE reads were re-called with MiXCR into one record per CDR3 protein. In the table there are approximately 690,000 distinct CDR3 sequences, 5.5% to 6.5% of which are singletons. The sample consisted of naive T cells sorted from blood. The receptors were gathered from a man younger than 35 in good health.

This clonotype showed up many times. V gene TRBV4-2 combines with J gene TRBJ1-1; D is possibly TRBD1 (5 bases). Trimming removed 0 bases at V and 3 bases at J, with 11 bases between. The CDR3 sequence is 15 residues long. Per germline, CDR1 LGHNA and CDR2 YNFKEQ. The CDR3 DNA reads TGTGCCAGCAGCCAAGAAAGCAGGGCGTACACTGAAGCTTTCTTT. Protein sequence: CASSQESRAYTEAFF.

The chain has TRBV3-1 and TRBJ2-5, with 9 bases lining up with TRBD1. The CDR3 spans 15 residues. Germline V gives CDR1 LGHDT, CDR2 YNNKEL (reference sequence). The junction had 3 bases not matched to a gene; V was cut back by 0 bases and J by 4 bases. DNA for the CDR3: TGTGCCAGCAGCCAAGAGGGACAGGGAAGAGAGACCCAGTACTTC. The encoded protein is CASSQEGQGRETQYF.

The chain employs TRBV20-1 and TRBJ1-5; D might be TRBD1 (6 bases). The CDR3 totals 15 residues. V was pared by 3 bases and J by 3 bases, with 15 bases between. Per the germline V gene, CDR1 is DFQATT and CDR2 is SNEGSKA (reference sequence). The CDR3 here is CSARKTGRDNQPQHF. Written as DNA, the CDR3 is TGCAGTGCTAGGAAGACAGGTCGAGACAATCAGCCCCAGCATTTT.

The rearrangement uses TRBV9 and TRBJ2-7; TRBD1 might be the D (5 bases). With 0 bases removed from V and 2 bases from J, the gap between germline ends came to 15 bases. There are 16 residues in the CDR3. In germline, CDR1 is SGDLS, CDR2 YYNGEE. As DNA, the CDR3 is TGTGCCAGCAGCGTAGTTGTAGGAAGGGGCCCCTACGAGCAGTACTTC. Translated: CASSVVVGRGPYEQYF.

This clonotype has at least ten counts. The chain has TRBV7-2 and TRBJ2-5; D possibly corresponds to TRBD2 (5 bases). The CDR3 extends over 11 amino acids. V lost 0 bases and J lost 11, with 7 bases in between. Germline V gene lookup returns CDR1 SGHTA and CDR2 FQGNSA. CDR3 residues: CASSLAGVQYF. Written as DNA, the CDR3 is TGTGCCAGCAGCTTAGCGGGAGTTCAGTACTTC.

This clonotype was seen ten or more times. The V and J genes are TRBV6-2 or TRBV6-3 and TRBJ1-5, with 8 positions matching TRBD1. Losses at the gene ends were 0 bases for V and 5 bases for J; bases not matched to a gene: 3. Per the germline V gene, CDR1 is MNHEY and CDR2 is SVGEGT. This CDR3 region has 15 residues. CDR3 loop: CASSYSRTGHQPQHF. CDR3 DNA: TGTGCCAGCAGTTACTCGCGGACAGGGCATCAGCCCCAGCATTTT.

This clonotype was recorded at least ten times. The genes are TRBV12-3 or TRBV12-4 and TRBJ2-1; TRBD1 matches at 9 bases. The CDR3 totals 16 residues. After removal of 7 bases from V and 4 bases from J, the junction contained 11 bases not matched to a gene. The CDR3 reads CASTLITGGMYNEQFF. Here the CDR3 DNA reads TGTGCCAGCACCCTGATAACAGGGGGCATGTACAATGAGCAGTTCTTC.